This TCR beta chain was recorded in a study of T cell responses to AZD1222 COVID-19 vaccine. TCRdb keeps only in-frame clones here, not all; method: immunoSEQ multiplex PCR. This sample carries 200,000 or so clones, 88% of them seen once, and the ten largest clones take 6% to 8.5%. V lost 3 bases, J lost 2 bases, and 13 bases lay in between. The CDR3 spans 15 residues. CDR1 ENHRY and CDR2 SYGVKD come from the germline V gene. The sequence was obtained from an adult in good health. The sample was peripheral blood, taken on day 0 of AZD1222 vaccination. V and J are TRBV10-3 and TRBJ2-5; a weak D match, TRBD2 (6 bases). CDR3 bases: TGTGCCATCAGTGACACGGGAGCCCAACAAGAGACCCAGTACTTC. Protein sequence: CAISDTGAQQETQYF.